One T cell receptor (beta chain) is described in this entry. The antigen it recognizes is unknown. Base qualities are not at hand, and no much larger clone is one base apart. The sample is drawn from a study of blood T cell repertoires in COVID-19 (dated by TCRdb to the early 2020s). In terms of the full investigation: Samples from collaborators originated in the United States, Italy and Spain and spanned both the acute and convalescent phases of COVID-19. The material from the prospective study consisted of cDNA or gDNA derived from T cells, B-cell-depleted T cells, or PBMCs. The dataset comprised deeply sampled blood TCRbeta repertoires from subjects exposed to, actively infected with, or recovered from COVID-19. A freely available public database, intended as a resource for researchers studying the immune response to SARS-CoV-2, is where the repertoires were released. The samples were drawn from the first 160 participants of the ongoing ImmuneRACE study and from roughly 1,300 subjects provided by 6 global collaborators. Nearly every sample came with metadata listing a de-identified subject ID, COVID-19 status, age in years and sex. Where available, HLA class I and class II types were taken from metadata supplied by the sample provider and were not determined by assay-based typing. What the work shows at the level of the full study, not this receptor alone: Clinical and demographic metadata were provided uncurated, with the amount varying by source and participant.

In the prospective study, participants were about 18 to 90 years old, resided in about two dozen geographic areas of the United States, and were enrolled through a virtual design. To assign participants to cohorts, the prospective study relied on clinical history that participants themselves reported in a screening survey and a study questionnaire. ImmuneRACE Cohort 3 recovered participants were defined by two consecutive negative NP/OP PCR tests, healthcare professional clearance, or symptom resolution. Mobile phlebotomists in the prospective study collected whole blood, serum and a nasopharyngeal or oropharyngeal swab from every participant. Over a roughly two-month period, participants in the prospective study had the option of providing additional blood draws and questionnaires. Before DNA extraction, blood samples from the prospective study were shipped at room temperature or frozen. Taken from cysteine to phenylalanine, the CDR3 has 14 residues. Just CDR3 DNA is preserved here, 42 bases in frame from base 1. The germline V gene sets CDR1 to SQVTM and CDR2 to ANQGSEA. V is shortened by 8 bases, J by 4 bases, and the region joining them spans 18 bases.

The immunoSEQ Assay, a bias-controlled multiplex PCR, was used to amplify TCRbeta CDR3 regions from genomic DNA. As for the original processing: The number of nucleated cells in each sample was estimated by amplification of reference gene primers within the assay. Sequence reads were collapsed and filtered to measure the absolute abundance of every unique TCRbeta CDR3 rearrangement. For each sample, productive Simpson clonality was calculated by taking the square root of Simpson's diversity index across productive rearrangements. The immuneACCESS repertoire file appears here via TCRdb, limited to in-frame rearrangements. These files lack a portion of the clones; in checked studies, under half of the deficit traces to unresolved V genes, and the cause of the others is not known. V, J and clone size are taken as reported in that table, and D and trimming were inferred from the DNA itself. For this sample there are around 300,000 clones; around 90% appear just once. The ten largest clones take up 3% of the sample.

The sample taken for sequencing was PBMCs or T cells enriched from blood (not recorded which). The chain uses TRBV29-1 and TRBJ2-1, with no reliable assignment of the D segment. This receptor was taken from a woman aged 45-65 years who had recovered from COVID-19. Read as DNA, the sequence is TGCAGCTCAACCCTCGTGGGCTTATACAATGAGCAGTTCTTC. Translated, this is CSSTLVGLYNEQFF.